These T cell receptor beta chains were read from a single sample in a study of T cells in Graves' hyperthyroidism and ophthalmopathy. TCRdb called the multiplex PCR reads again in MiXCR, with one record for every CDR3 protein. The table includes more than 650,000 distinct CDR3 sequences, approximately 14% detected once. The sequenced sample was blood. These TCRs come from a woman between 18 and 29 years old with Graves' hyperthyroidism. The CDR3 runs from the conserved cysteine through the conserved F or W. The D gene is left open where the match is weak. The size of a clone is reported for some rows only, either as once, few or many, or as a class for expanded clones.

v_gene: TRBV9; j_gene: TRBJ2-1; d_gene: NA; abundance: few; CDR3aa: CASSVGVSRTHEQFF; CDR3nt: TGTGCCAGCAGCGTAGGAGTCTCCCGGACCCATGAGCAGTTCTTC
v_gene: TRBV27; j_gene: TRBJ2-7; d_gene: NA; abundance: NA; CDR3aa: CASKGSDSYEQYF; CDR3nt: TGTGCCAGCAAGGGTAGCGACTCCTACGAGCAGTACTTC
v_gene: TRBV5-6; j_gene: TRBJ2-5; d_gene: NA; abundance: few; CDR3aa: CASSSPARGRETQYF; CDR3nt: TGTGCCAGCAGCTCCCCCGCTAGGGGCCGAGAGACCCAGTACTTC
v_gene: TRBV7-2; j_gene: TRBJ1-6; d_gene: NA; abundance: many; CDR3aa: CASSLVAGDNSPLHF; CDR3nt: TGTGCCAGCAGCTTAGTGGCAGGAGATAATTCACCCCTCCACTTT
v_gene: TRBV28; j_gene: TRBJ1-5; d_gene: NA; abundance: many; CDR3aa: CASHTSGQPQHF; CDR3nt: TGTGCCAGCCACACCTCAGGGCAGCCCCAGCATTTT
v_gene: TRBV28; j_gene: TRBJ1-6; d_gene: NA; abundance: few; CDR3aa: CASSPGGGFAYNSPLHF; CDR3nt: TGTGCCAGCAGTCCCGGGGGGGGGTTCGCCTATAATTCACCCCTCCACTTT
v_gene: TRBV11-2; j_gene: TRBJ1-1; d_gene: NA; abundance: many; CDR3aa: CASSPGRHTEAFF; CDR3nt: TGTGCCAGCAGCCCAGGAAGGCACACTGAAGCTTTCTTT
v_gene: TRBV10-3; j_gene: TRBJ2-7; d_gene: NA; abundance: few; CDR3aa: CAITGRESQEQYF; CDR3nt: TGTGCCATCACCGGACGGGAGTCCCAGGAGCAGTACTTC
v_gene: TRBV11-3; j_gene: TRBJ2-1; d_gene: NA; abundance: many; CDR3aa: CASSSRTKLGAYNEQFF; CDR3nt: TGTGCCAGCAGCTCCAGAACGAAACTAGGGGCCTACAATGAGCAGTTCTTC
v_gene: TRBV5-5; j_gene: TRBJ2-7; d_gene: TRBD1; abundance: many; CDR3aa: CASSLGRDRGYEQYF; CDR3nt: TGTGCCAGCAGCTTGGGAAGGGACAGGGGCTACGAGCAGTACTTC
v_gene: TRBV6-2/TRBV6-3; j_gene: TRBJ2-3; d_gene: NA; abundance: many; CDR3aa: CATTDFGGITDTQYF; CDR3nt: TGTGCCACCACCGACTTTGGCGGGATAACAGATACGCAGTATTTT
v_gene: TRBV19; j_gene: TRBJ1-5; d_gene: NA; abundance: NA; CDR3aa: CASSMEEGNQPQHF; CDR3nt: TGTGCCAGTAGCATGGAGGAGGGCAATCAGCCCCAGCATTTT
v_gene: TRBV12-3/TRBV12-4; j_gene: TRBJ2-1; d_gene: TRBD1; abundance: NA; CDR3aa: CASSPYATYRGQFF; CDR3nt: TGTGCCAGCAGTCCTTACGCCACGTACAGGGGGCAGTTCTTC
v_gene: TRBV20-1; j_gene: TRBJ1-1; d_gene: TRBD1; abundance: few; CDR3aa: CSASDTGGSLLEAFF; CDR3nt: TGCAGTGCTAGCGACACAGGGGGTTCCTTACTTGAAGCTTTCTTT
v_gene: TRBV3-1; j_gene: TRBJ2-7; d_gene: TRBD1; abundance: many; CDR3aa: CASSQDRGQVYEQYF; CDR3nt: TGTGCCAGCAGCCAAGACAGGGGACAGGTCTACGAGCAGTACTTC
v_gene: TRBV7-9; j_gene: TRBJ2-7; d_gene: NA; abundance: many; CDR3aa: CASSLIVYEQYF; CDR3nt: TGTGCCAGCAGCTTGATTGTTTACGAGCAGTACTTC
v_gene: TRBV28; j_gene: TRBJ2-6; d_gene: TRBD1; abundance: NA; CDR3aa: CASIAGGSGANVLTF; CDR3nt: TGTGCCAGCATCGCAGGGGGCTCTGGGGCCAACGTCCTGACTTTC
v_gene: TRBV14; j_gene: TRBJ1-1; d_gene: TRBD1; abundance: many; CDR3aa: CASSQINRQGTQNTEAFF; CDR3nt: TGTGCCAGCAGCCAGATTAACAGACAGGGGACCCAAAACACTGAAGCTTTCTTT
v_gene: TRBV7-9; j_gene: TRBJ1-5; d_gene: TRBD1; abundance: many; CDR3aa: CASSLGDRGQGQPQHF; CDR3nt: TGTGCCAGCAGCTTAGGGGACAGGGGGCAAGGTCAGCCCCAGCATTTT
v_gene: TRBV2; j_gene: TRBJ2-1; d_gene: TRBD2; abundance: many; CDR3aa: CASSEGGSGPYNEQFF; CDR3nt: TGTGCCAGCAGTGAAGGCGGTAGCGGGCCGTACAATGAGCAGTTCTTC
v_gene: TRBV24-1; j_gene: TRBJ2-7; d_gene: TRBD1; abundance: many; CDR3aa: CATSAGTGYEQYF; CDR3nt: TGTGCCACCAGCGCCGGGACAGGCTACGAGCAGTACTTC
v_gene: TRBV6-1; j_gene: TRBJ2-1; d_gene: NA; abundance: many; CDR3aa: CASSERGSYNEQFF; CDR3nt: TGTGCCAGCAGTGAAAGAGGCTCCTACAATGAGCAGTTCTTC
v_gene: TRBV18; j_gene: TRBJ1-1; d_gene: NA; abundance: NA; CDR3aa: CASSPGGFGTMNTEAFF; CDR3nt: TGTGCCAGCTCACCAGGGGGTTTTGGGACGATGAACACTGAAGCTTTCTTT
v_gene: TRBV5-6; j_gene: TRBJ2-2; d_gene: NA; abundance: few; CDR3aa: CASSLELASGELFF; CDR3nt: TGTGCCAGCAGCTTGGAACTAGCATCCGGGGAGCTGTTTTTT
v_gene: TRBV29-1; j_gene: TRBJ1-2; d_gene: TRBD1; abundance: few; CDR3aa: CSVDQDRSLYGYTF; CDR3nt: TGCAGCGTTGACCAGGACAGGTCTCTCTATGGCTACACCTTC
v_gene: TRBV30; j_gene: TRBJ2-3; d_gene: TRBD2; abundance: NA; CDR3aa: CAWSVRVAGGTDTQYF; CDR3nt: TGTGCCTGGAGTGTACGTGTAGCGGGAGGAACAGATACGCAGTATTTT
v_gene: TRBV7-9; j_gene: TRBJ2-3; d_gene: NA; abundance: many; CDR3aa: CASSFFRTTDTQYF; CDR3nt: TGTGCCAGCAGCTTTTTCCGGACCACAGATACGCAGTATTTT
v_gene: TRBV27; j_gene: TRBJ1-3; d_gene: NA; abundance: NA; CDR3aa: CASRTSISGNTIYF; CDR3nt: TGTGCCAGCAGGACTAGTATCTCTGGAAACACCATATATTTT
v_gene: TRBV7-9; j_gene: TRBJ2-3; d_gene: TRBD2; abundance: few; CDR3aa: CASSEPSGRGGTDTQYF; CDR3nt: TGTGCCAGCAGCGAGCCCTCGGGGAGGGGAGGCACAGATACGCAGTATTTT
v_gene: TRBV6-1; j_gene: TRBJ2-2; d_gene: TRBD2; abundance: many; CDR3aa: CASSWVSGGGELFF; CDR3nt: TGTGCCAGCAGTTGGGTTAGCGGGGGAGGGGAGCTGTTTTTT
v_gene: TRBV7-9; j_gene: TRBJ2-1; d_gene: TRBD2; abundance: NA; CDR3aa: CASSSGLARGNEQFF; CDR3nt: TGTGCCAGCAGCTCAGGACTAGCACGCGGCAATGAGCAGTTCTTC
v_gene: TRBV30; j_gene: TRBJ2-3; d_gene: NA; abundance: many; CDR3aa: CAWLAASTDTQYF; CDR3nt: TGTGCCTGGTTAGCGGCTAGCACAGATACGCAGTATTTT
v_gene: TRBV28; j_gene: TRBJ2-1; d_gene: NA; abundance: few; CDR3aa: CASSFIGIEQFF; CDR3nt: TGTGCCAGCAGTTTCATAGGAATCGAGCAGTTCTTC
v_gene: TRBV20-1; j_gene: TRBJ2-2; d_gene: TRBD2; abundance: many; CDR3aa: CSATSGSWPGELFF; CDR3nt: TGCAGTGCTACTAGCGGGAGTTGGCCCGGGGAGCTGTTTTTT
v_gene: TRBV2; j_gene: TRBJ1-5; d_gene: TRBD1; abundance: NA; CDR3aa: CASSRDRGAGQPQHF; CDR3nt: TGTGCCAGCAGCAGGGACAGGGGGGCCGGTCAGCCCCAGCATTTT
v_gene: TRBV20-1; j_gene: TRBJ1-2; d_gene: TRBD1; abundance: NA; CDR3aa: CSARDSRQGNFGGYTF; CDR3nt: TGCAGTGCTAGAGATTCTCGACAGGGTAATTTCGGTGGCTACACCTTC
v_gene: TRBV18; j_gene: TRBJ2-3; d_gene: TRBD2; abundance: NA; CDR3aa: CASSPPLLSGGGDTQYF; CDR3nt: TGTGCCAGCTCACCTCCCCTACTCAGCGGGGGAGGCGATACGCAGTATTTT
v_gene: TRBV11-2; j_gene: TRBJ2-7; d_gene: NA; abundance: many; CDR3aa: CASSLGGWIKDEQYF; CDR3nt: TGTGCCAGCAGCTTAGGGGGGTGGATTAAGGACGAGCAGTACTTC
v_gene: TRBV7-2; j_gene: TRBJ2-5; d_gene: NA; abundance: many; CDR3aa: CASSRSGEAQTQYF; CDR3nt: TGTGCCAGCAGCCGCTCGGGGGAGGCGCAGACCCAGTACTTC
v_gene: TRBV28; j_gene: TRBJ2-7; d_gene: NA; abundance: many; CDR3aa: CASSSPAADTSYEQYF; CDR3nt: TGTGCCAGCAGTTCTCCCGCTGCCGACACATCCTACGAGCAGTACTTC
v_gene: TRBV4-1; j_gene: TRBJ2-2; d_gene: NA; abundance: NA; CDR3aa: CASSQTTAGTLMNTGELFF; CDR3nt: TGCGCCAGCAGCCAAACGACAGCCGGGACGCTGATGAACACCGGGGAGCTGTTTTTT
v_gene: TRBV7-2; j_gene: TRBJ1-6; d_gene: TRBD1; abundance: many; CDR3aa: CASSLEGTDNSPLHF; CDR3nt: TGTGCCAGCAGCTTAGAGGGGACAGATAATTCACCCCTCCACTTT
v_gene: TRBV2; j_gene: TRBJ1-1; d_gene: NA; abundance: many; CDR3aa: CASENRLNTEAFF; CDR3nt: TGTGCCAGCGAGAACAGGTTGAACACTGAAGCTTTCTTT
v_gene: TRBV7-9; j_gene: TRBJ2-7; d_gene: NA; abundance: few; CDR3aa: CASSFQWYEQYF; CDR3nt: TGTGCCAGCAGCTTCCAGTGGTACGAGCAGTACTTC
v_gene: TRBV28; j_gene: TRBJ2-1; d_gene: TRBD2; abundance: many; CDR3aa: CASSFRASGPPVNEQFF; CDR3nt: TGTGCCAGCAGTTTTAGGGCTAGCGGTCCCCCGGTGAATGAGCAGTTCTTC
v_gene: TRBV7-2; j_gene: TRBJ2-7; d_gene: TRBD2; abundance: few; CDR3aa: CASSLDFGGNEQYF; CDR3nt: TGTGCCAGCAGCTTAGACTTCGGGGGGAACGAGCAGTACTTC
v_gene: TRBV5-6; j_gene: TRBJ2-1; d_gene: NA; abundance: NA; CDR3aa: CTSSFGRDEQFF; CDR3nt: TGTACCAGCAGCTTCGGGCGGGATGAGCAGTTCTTC
v_gene: TRBV3-1; j_gene: TRBJ2-1; d_gene: NA; abundance: many; CDR3aa: CASSQRQVYNEQFF; CDR3nt: TGTGCCAGCAGCCAAAGGCAAGTCTACAATGAGCAGTTCTTC
v_gene: TRBV10-1; j_gene: TRBJ2-1; d_gene: NA; abundance: NA; CDR3aa: CASSSGFNEQFF; CDR3nt: TGCGCCAGCAGTAGTGGGTTCAATGAGCAGTTCTTC
v_gene: TRBV18; j_gene: TRBJ2-1; d_gene: NA; abundance: NA; CDR3aa: CASSPTSLHEQFF; CDR3nt: TGTGCCAGCTCGCCGACTAGTCTCCATGAGCAGTTCTTC
v_gene: TRBV29-1; j_gene: TRBJ1-2; d_gene: TRBD1; abundance: many; CDR3aa: CSVARQGRQRRGYTF; CDR3nt: TGCAGCGTTGCCCGACAGGGAAGGCAGCGTCGCGGCTACACCTTC
v_gene: TRBV20-1; j_gene: TRBJ2-5; d_gene: TRBD2; abundance: NA; CDR3aa: CSARDSKVPGLAVKGWETQYF; CDR3nt: TGCAGTGCTAGAGATTCTAAAGTGCCGGGACTAGCGGTAAAGGGATGGGAGACCCAGTACTTC
v_gene: TRBV6-1; j_gene: TRBJ2-2; d_gene: TRBD2; abundance: many; CDR3aa: CAIPAGGLTGELFF; CDR3nt: TGTGCCATTCCGGCGGGAGGTCTCACCGGGGAGCTGTTTTTT
v_gene: TRBV5-1; j_gene: TRBJ2-1; d_gene: TRBD1; abundance: NA; CDR3aa: CASSFYRGLDNEQFF; CDR3nt: TGCGCCAGCAGCTTTTACAGGGGCCTAGACAATGAGCAGTTCTTC
v_gene: TRBV2; j_gene: TRBJ1-5; d_gene: TRBD1; abundance: few; CDR3aa: CAIRQGNSSQPQHF; CDR3nt: TGTGCCATACGACAGGGGAATAGCAGTCAGCCCCAGCATTTT
v_gene: TRBV6-1; j_gene: TRBJ2-7; d_gene: NA; abundance: few; CDR3aa: CASSEWARSNEQYF; CDR3nt: TGTGCCAGCAGTGAATGGGCGAGAAGTAATGAGCAGTACTTC
v_gene: TRBV7-8; j_gene: TRBJ2-7; d_gene: TRBD1; abundance: many; CDR3aa: CASSLLGQANYEQYF; CDR3nt: TGTGCCAGCAGCTTATTAGGACAGGCAAACTACGAGCAGTACTTC
v_gene: TRBV4-2; j_gene: TRBJ1-2; d_gene: NA; abundance: many; CDR3aa: CASSRWTTYGYTF; CDR3nt: TGTGCCAGCAGCCGCTGGACAACCTATGGCTACACCTTC
v_gene: TRBV28; j_gene: TRBJ2-3; d_gene: NA; abundance: many; CDR3aa: CASSLGPGRDTQYF; CDR3nt: TGTGCCAGCAGTTTGGGTCCGGGGAGGGATACGCAGTATTTT
v_gene: TRBV5-1; j_gene: TRBJ1-6; d_gene: NA; abundance: many; CDR3aa: CASSLMDRSSYNSPLHF; CDR3nt: TGCGCCAGCAGCTTGATGGACCGAAGCTCCTATAATTCACCCCTCCACTTT